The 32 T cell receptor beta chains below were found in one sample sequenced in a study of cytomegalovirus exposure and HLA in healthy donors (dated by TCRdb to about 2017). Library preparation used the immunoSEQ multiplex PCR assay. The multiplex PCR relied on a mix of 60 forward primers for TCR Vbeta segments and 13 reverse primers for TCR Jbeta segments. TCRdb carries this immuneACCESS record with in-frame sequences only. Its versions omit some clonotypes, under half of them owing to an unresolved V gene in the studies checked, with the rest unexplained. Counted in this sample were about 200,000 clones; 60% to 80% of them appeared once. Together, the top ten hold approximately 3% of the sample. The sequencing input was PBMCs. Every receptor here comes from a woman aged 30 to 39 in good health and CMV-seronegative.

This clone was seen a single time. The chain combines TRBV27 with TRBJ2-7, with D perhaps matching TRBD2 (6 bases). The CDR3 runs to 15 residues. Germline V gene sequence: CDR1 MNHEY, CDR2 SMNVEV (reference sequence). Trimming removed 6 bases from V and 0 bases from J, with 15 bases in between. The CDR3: CASRRDFIDSYEQYF. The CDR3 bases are TGTGCCAGCAGACGGGACTTTATAGACTCCTACGAGCAGTACTTC.

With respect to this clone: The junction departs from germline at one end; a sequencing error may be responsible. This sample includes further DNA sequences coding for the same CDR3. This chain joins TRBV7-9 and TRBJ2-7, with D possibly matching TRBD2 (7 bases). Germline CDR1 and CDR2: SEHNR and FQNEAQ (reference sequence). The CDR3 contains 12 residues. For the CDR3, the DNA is TGTTCCAGCAGCTTAGGGGGGGGCGAGCAGTACTTC. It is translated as CSSSLGGGEQYF. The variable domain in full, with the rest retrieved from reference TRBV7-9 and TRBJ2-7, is DTGVSQNPRHKITKRGQNVTFRCDPISEHNRLYWYRQTLGQGPEFLTYFQNEAQLEKSRLLSDRFSAERPKGSFSTLEIQRTEQGDSAMYLCSSSLGGGEQYFGPGTRLTVT.

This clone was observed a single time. CDR3 bases: TGTGCCAGTACCCAGTGGTCGTCGAACACTGAAGCTTTCTTT. It translates to CASTQWSSNTEAFF. The chain links TRBV19 to TRBJ1-1, with D uncertain. V was shortened by 7 bases and J by 1 base, with 13 bases between the two germline ends. Germline V gives CDR1 LNHDA, CDR2 SQIVND (reference sequence). This CDR3 is 14 amino acids long. Based on the CDR3 plus reference TRBV19 and TRBJ1-1, the full variable domain is DGGITQSPKYLFRKEGQNVTLSCEQNLNHDAMYWYRQDPGQGLRLIYYSQIVNDFQKGDIAEGYSVSREKKESFPLTVTSAQKNPTAFYLCASTQWSSNTEAFFGQGTRLTVV.

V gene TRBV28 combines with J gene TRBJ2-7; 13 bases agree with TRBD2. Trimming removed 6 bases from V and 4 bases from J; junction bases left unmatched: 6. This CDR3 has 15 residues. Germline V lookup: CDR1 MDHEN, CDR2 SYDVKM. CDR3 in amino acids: CASRTGTSGIYEQYF. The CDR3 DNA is TGTGCCAGCAGAACCGGGACTAGCGGGATTTACGAGCAGTACTTC.

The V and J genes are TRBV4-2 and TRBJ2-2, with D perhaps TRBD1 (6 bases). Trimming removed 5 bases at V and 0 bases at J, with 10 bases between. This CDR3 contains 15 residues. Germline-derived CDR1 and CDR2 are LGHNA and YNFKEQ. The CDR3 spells CASSGRTANTGELFF. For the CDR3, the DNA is TGTGCCAGCAGCGGCCGGACAGCGAACACCGGGGAGCTGTTTTTT.

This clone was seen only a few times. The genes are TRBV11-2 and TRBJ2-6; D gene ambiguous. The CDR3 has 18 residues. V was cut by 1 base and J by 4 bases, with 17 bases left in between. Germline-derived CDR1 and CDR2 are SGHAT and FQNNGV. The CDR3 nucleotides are TGTGCCAGCAGCTTAGGAAGACTGCTCTCTGGAGGGGCCAACGTCCTGACTTTC. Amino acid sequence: CASSLGRLLSGGANVLTF.

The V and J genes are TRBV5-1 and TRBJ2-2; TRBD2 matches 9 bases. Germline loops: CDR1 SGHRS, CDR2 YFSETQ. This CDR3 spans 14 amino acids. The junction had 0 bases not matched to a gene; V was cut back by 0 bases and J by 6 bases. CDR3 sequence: CASSLGTSAGELFF. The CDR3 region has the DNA TGCGCCAGCAGCTTGGGGACTAGCGCCGGGGAGCTGTTTTTT.

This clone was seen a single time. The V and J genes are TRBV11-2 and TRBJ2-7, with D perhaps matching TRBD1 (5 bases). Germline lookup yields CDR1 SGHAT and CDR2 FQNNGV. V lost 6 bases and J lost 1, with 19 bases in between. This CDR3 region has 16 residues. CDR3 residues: CASRPTGRVSSYEQYF. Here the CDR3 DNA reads TGTGCCAGCAGGCCTACAGGCCGAGTGAGTTCCTACGAGCAGTACTTC.

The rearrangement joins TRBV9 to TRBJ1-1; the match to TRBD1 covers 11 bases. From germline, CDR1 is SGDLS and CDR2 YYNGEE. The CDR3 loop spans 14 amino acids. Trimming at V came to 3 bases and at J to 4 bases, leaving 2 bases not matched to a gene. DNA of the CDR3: TGTGCCAGCAGCGCGGGGACAGGGGGCACTGAAGCTTTCTTT. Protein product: CASSAGTGGTEAFF.

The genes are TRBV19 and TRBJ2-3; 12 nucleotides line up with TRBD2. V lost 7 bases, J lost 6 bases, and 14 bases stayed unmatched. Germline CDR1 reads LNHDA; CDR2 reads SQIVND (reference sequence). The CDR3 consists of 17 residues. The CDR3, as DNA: TGTGCCAGTACCCCTAAGGCTAGCGGGAGGGCCTGGGATACGCAGTATTTT. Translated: CASTPKASGRAWDTQYF.

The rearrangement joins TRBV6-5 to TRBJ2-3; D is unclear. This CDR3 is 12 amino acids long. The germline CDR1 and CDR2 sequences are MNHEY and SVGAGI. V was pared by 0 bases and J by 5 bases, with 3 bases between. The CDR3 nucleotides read TGTGCCAGCAGTTACTCGCGAGATACGCAGTATTTT. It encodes CASSYSRDTQYF.

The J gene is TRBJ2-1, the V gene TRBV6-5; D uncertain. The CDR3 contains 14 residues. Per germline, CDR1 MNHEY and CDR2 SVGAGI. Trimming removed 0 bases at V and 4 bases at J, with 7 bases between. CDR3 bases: TGTGCCAGCAGTTACTCGAGCCTGTACAATGAGCAGTTCTTC. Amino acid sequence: CASSYSSLYNEQFF.

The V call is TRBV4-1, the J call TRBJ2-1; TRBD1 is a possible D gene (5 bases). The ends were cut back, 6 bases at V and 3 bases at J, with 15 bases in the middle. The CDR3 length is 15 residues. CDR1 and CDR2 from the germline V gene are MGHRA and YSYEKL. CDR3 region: CASRGQEYDYNEQFF. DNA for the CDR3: TGCGCCAGCAGGGGGCAGGAGTACGACTACAATGAGCAGTTCTTC.

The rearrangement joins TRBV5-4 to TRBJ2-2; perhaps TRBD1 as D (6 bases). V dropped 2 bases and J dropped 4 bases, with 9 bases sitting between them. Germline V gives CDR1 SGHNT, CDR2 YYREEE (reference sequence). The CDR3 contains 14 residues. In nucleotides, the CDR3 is TGTGCCAGCAGCTTAACAGGGACCACCGGGGAGCTGTTTTTT. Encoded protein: CASSLTGTTGELFF.

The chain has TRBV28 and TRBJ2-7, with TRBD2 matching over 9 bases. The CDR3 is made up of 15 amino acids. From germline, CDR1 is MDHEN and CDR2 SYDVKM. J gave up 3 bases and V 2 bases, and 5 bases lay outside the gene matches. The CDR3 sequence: CASSLVREGLYEQYF. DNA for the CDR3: TGTGCCAGCAGTTTAGTGCGGGAGGGCCTCTACGAGCAGTACTTC.

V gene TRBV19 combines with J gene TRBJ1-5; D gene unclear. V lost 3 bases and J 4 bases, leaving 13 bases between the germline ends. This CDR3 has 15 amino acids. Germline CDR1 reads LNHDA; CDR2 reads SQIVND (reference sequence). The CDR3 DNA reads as TGTGCCAGTAGTATCGGTGGAGCGGGAAATCAGCCCCAGCATTTT. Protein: CASSIGGAGNQPQHF.

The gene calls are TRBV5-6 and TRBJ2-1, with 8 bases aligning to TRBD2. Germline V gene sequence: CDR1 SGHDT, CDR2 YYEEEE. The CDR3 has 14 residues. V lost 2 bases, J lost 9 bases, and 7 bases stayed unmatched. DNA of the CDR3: TGTGCCAGCAGCTTCAGCGGGGGTACTGGTGAGCAGTTCTTC. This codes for CASSFSGGTGEQFF.

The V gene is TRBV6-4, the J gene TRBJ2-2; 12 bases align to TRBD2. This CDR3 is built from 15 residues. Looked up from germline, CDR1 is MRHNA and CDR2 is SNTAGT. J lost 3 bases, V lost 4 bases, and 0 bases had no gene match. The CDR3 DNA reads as TGTGCCAGCAGTGGACTAGCGGGAGACACCGGGGAGCTGTTTTTT. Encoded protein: CASSGLAGDTGELFF.

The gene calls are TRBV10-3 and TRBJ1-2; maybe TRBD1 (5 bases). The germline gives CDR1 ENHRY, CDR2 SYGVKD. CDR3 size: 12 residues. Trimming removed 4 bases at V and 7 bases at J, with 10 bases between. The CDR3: CAISAGVSGYTF. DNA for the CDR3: TGTGCCATCAGTGCGGGGGTTTCTGGCTACACCTTC.

DNA of the CDR3: TGCAGCGTTGGGACAGTCGTGGATTTTAACGAGCAGTACTTC. Its protein product is CSVGTVVDFNEQYF. The V call is TRBV29-1, the J call TRBJ2-7; the D gene is possibly TRBD1 (6 bases). This CDR3 is built from 14 residues. Trimming took 4 bases from V and 5 from J, leaving 18 bases between them. The V gene's germline CDR1 is SQVTM and CDR2 ANQGSEA.

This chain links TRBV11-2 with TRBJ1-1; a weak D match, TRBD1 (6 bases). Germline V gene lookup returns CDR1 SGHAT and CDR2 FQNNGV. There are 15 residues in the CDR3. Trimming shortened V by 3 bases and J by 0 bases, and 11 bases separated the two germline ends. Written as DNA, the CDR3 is TGTGCCAGCAGCTTCTCGACAGGACTGAACACTGAAGCTTTCTTT. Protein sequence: CASSFSTGLNTEAFF.

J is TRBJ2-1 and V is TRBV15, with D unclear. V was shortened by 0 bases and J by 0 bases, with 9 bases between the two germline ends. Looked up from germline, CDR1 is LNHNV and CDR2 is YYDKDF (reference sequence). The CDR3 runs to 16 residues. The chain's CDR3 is CATSRDPVGSYNEQFF. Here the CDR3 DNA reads TGTGCCACCAGCAGAGACCCGGTCGGCTCCTACAATGAGCAGTTCTTC.

The CDR3 region has the DNA TGTGCCAGCAGTACCCCGGACAGGGGGCCTGGCTACACCTTC. This encodes CASSTPDRGPGYTF. The chain recombines TRBV6-1 with TRBJ1-2; 11 nucleotides align to TRBD1. Per the germline V gene, CDR1 is MNHNS and CDR2 is SASEGT. The CDR3 spans 14 residues. V lost 5 bases, J lost 7 bases, and 6 bases stayed unmatched.

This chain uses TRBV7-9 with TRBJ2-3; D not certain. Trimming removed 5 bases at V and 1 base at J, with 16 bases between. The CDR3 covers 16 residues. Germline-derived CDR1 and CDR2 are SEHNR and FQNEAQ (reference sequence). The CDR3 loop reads CASSPGTILGTDTQYF. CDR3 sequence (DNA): TGTGCCAGCAGCCCAGGAACCATACTGGGCACAGATACGCAGTATTTT.

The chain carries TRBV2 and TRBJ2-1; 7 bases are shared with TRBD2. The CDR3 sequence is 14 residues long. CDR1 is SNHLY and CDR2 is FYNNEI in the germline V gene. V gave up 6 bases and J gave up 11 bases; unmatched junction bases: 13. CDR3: CASSSSGATPQQFF. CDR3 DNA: TGTGCCAGCAGCTCTAGCGGTGCCACCCCCCAGCAGTTCTTC.

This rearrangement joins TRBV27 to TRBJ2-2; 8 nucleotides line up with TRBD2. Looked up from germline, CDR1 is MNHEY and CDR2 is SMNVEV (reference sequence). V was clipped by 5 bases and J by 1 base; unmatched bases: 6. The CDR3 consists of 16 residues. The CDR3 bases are TGTGCCAGCAGTCCCCGGGGGGGGAGGAACACCGGGGAGCTGTTTTTT. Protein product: CASSPRGGRNTGELFF.

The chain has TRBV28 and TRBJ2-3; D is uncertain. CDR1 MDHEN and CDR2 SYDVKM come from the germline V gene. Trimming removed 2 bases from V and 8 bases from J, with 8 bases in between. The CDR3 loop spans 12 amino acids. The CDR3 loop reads CASSLGFGTQYF. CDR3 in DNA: TGTGCCAGCAGTTTAGGCTTTGGTACGCAGTATTTT.

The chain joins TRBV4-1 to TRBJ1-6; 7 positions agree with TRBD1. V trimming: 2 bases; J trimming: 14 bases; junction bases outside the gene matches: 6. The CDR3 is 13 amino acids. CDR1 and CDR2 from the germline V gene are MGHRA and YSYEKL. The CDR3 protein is CASSQIYGTALHF. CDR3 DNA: TGCGCCAGCAGCCAAATTTATGGGACAGCCCTCCACTTT.

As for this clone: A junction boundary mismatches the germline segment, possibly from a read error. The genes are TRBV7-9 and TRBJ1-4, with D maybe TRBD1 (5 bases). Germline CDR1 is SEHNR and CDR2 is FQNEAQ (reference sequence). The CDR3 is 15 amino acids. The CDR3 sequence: CSSSLYRLANEKLFF. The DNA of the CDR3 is TGTTCCAGCTCACTCTACAGGCTGGCTAATGAAAAACTGTTTTTT.

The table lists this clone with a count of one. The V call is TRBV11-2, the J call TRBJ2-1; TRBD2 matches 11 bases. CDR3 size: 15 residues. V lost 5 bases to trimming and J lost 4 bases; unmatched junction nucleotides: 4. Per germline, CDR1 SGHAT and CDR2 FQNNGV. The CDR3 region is CASSHGTSGYNEQFF. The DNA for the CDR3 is TGTGCCAGCAGCCACGGGACTAGCGGTTACAATGAGCAGTTCTTC.

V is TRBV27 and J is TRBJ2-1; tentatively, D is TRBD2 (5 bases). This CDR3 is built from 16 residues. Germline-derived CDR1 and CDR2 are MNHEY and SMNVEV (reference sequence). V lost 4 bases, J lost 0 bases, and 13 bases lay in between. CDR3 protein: CASSSPSGSSYNEQFF. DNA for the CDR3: TGTGCCAGCAGTTCCCCCTCGGGGAGCTCCTACAATGAGCAGTTCTTC.

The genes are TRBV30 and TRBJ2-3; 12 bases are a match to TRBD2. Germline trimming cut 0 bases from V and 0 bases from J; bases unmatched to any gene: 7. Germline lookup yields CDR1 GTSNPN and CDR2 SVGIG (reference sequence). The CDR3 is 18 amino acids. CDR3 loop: CAWSVLRTSGTSTDTQYF. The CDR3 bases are TGTGCCTGGAGTGTACTACGGACTAGCGGGACTAGCACAGATACGCAGTATTTT.